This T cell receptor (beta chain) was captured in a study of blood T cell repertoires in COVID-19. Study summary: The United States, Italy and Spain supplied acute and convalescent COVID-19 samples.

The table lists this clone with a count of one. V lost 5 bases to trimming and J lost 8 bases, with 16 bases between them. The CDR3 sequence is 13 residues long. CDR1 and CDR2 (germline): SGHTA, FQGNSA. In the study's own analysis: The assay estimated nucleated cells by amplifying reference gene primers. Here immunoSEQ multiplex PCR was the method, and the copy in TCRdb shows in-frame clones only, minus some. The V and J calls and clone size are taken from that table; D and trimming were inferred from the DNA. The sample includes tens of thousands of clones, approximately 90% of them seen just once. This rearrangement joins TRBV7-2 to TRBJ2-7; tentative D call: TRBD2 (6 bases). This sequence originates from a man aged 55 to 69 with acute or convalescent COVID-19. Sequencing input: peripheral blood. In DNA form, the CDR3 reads TGTGCCAGCAGCACCCCTACGGAGGGGAAGCAGTACTTC. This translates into CASSTPTEGKQYF.